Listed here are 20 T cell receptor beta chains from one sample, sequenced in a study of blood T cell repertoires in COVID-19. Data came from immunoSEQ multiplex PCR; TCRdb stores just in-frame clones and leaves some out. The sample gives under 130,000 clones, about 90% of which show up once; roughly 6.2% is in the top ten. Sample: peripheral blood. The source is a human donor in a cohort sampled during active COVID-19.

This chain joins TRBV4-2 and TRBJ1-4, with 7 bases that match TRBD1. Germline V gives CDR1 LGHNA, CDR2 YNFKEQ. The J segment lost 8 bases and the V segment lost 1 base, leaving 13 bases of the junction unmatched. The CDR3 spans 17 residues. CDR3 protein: CASSQVFKAGGREKLFF. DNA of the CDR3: TGTGCCAGCAGCCAAGTATTTAAGGCAGGGGGTCGGGAAAAACTGTTTTTT.

CDR3 DNA sequence: TGTGCCAGCAGTTGGGGGCAGTCCTACGAGCAGTACTTC. Its protein is CASSWGQSYEQYF. This rearrangement joins TRBV28 to TRBJ2-7; a weak D match, TRBD1 (6 bases). CDR3 length: 13 amino acids. Trimming pared 4 bases from V and 1 base from J, leaving 8 bases between. Germline V gene data show CDR1 as MDHEN and CDR2 as SYDVKM.

The CDR3 nucleotides are TGTGCCAGCAGCCTGGCCGGGAGCGTACACGAGCAGTACTTC. Translation: CASSLAGSVHEQYF. The rearrangement links TRBV11-2 to TRBJ2-7, with a weak D call TRBD2 (6 bases). V lost 5 bases and J lost 5, with 16 bases in between. From germline, CDR1 is SGHAT and CDR2 FQNNGV. The CDR3 length is 14 residues. The variable domain in full, completed from reference TRBV11-2 and TRBJ2-7, reads EAGVAQSPRYKIIEKRQSVAFWCNPISGHATLYWYQQILGQGPKLLIQFQNNGVVDDSQLPKDRFSAERLKGVDSTLKIQPAKLEDSAVYLCASSLAGSVHEQYFGPGTRLTVT.

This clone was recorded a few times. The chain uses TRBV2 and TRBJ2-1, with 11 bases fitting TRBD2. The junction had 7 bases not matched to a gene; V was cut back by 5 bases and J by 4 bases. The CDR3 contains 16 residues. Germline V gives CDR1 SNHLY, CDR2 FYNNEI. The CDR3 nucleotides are TGTGCCAGCAGTTACGAACTAGCGGGAGTTTACAATGAGCAGTTCTTC. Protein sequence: CASSYELAGVYNEQFF.

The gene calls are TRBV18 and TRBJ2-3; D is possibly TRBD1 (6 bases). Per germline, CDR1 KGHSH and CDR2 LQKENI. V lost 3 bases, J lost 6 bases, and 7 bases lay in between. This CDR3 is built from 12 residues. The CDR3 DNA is TGTGCCAGCTCACCGAGGGGGGATACGCAGTATTTT. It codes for CASSPRGDTQYF.

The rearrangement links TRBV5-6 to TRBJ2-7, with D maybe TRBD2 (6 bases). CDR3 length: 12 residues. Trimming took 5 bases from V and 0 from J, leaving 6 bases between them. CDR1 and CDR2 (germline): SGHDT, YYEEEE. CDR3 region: CASRGGSYEQYF. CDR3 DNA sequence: TGTGCCAGCAGGGGGGGCTCCTACGAGCAGTACTTC. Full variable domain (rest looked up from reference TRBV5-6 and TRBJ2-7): DAGVTQSPTHLIKTRGQQVTLRCSPKSGHDTVSWYQQALGQGPQFIFQYYEEEERQRGNFPDRFSGHQFPNYSSELNVNALLLGDSALYLCASRGGSYEQYFGPGTRLTVT.

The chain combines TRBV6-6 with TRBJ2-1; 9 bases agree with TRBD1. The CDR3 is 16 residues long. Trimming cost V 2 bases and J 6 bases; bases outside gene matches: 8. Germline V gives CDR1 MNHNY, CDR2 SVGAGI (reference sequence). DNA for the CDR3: TGTGCCAGCAGTTACCCAGGGACAGGGAGAAGCAATGAGCAGTTCTTC. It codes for CASSYPGTGRSNEQFF.

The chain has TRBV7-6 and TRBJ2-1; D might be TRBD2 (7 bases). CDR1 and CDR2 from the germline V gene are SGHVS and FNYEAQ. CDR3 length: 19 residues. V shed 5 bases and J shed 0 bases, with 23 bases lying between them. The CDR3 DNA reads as TGTGCCAGCAGCGACCCTTTGGGGGGGCGGGGGAGCTCCTACAATGAGCAGTTCTTC. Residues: CASSDPLGGRGSSYNEQFF.

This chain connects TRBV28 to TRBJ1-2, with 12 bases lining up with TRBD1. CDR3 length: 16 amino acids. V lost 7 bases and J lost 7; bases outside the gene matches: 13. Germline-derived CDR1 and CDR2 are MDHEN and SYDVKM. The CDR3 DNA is TGTGCCAGCACCGGTGCCCCGGGACAGGGGGCCAGTGGCTACACCTTC. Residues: CASTGAPGQGASGYTF.

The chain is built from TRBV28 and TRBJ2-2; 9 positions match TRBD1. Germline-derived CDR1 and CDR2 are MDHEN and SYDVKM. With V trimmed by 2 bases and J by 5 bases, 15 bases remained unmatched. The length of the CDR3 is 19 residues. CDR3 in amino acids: CASSLKISPGQGLTGELFF. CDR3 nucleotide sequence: TGTGCCAGCAGTTTAAAAATTTCTCCGGGACAGGGTTTGACCGGGGAGCTGTTTTTT.

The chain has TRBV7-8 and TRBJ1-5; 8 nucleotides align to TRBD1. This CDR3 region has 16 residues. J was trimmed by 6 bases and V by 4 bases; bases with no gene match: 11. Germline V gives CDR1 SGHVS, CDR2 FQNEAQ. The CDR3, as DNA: TGTGCCAGCAGCTCCTTGACAGGGGAGGTCAGTCAGCCCCAGCATTTT. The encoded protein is CASSSLTGEVSQPQHF.

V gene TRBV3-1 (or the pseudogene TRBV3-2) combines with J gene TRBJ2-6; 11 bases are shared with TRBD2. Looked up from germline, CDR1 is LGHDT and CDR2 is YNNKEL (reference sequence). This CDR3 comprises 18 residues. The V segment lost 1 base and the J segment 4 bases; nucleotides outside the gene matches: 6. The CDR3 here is CASSQVAGGLLGANVLTF. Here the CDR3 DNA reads TGTGCCAGCAGCCAAGTAGCGGGGGGGCTTTTAGGGGCCAACGTCCTGACTTTC.

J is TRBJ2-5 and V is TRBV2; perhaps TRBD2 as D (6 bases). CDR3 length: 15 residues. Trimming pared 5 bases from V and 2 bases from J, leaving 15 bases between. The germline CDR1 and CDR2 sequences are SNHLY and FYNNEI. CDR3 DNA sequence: TGTGCCAGCAGTAGGGACGCCGGGGGTCAAGAGACCCAGTACTTC. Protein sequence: CASSRDAGGQETQYF.

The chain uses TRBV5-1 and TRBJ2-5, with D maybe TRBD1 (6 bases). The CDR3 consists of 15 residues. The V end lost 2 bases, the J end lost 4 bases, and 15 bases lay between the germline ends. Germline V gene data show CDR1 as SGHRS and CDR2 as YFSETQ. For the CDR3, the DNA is TGCGCCAGCAGCTTAATGGGGGCGAGGGGAGAGACCCAGTACTTC. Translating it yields CASSLMGARGETQYF.

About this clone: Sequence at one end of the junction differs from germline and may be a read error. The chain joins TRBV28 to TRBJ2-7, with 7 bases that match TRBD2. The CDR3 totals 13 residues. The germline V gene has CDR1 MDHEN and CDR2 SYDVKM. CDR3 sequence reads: CASSLWREYEQYF. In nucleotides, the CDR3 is TGTGCCAGCAGCTTATGGCGGGAGTACGAGCAGTACTTC.

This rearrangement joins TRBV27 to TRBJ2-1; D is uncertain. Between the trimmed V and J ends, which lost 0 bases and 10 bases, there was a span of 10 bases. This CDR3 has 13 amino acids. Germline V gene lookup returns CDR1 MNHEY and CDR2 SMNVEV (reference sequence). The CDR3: CASSLSILSEQFF. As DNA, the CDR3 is TGTGCCAGCAGTTTATCTATACTCTCGGAGCAGTTCTTC.

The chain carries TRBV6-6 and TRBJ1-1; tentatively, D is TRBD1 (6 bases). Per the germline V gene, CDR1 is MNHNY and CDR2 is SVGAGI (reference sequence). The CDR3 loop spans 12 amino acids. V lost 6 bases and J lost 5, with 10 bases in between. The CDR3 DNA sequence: TGTGCCAGCAGCCAACAGGGAACTGAAGCTTTCTTT. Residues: CASSQQGTEAFF.

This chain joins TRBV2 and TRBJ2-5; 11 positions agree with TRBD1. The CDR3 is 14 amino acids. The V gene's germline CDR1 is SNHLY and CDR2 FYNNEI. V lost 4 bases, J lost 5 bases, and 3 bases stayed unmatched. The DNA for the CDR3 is TGTGCCAGCAGTGCCGGGACAGGGGGGGAGACCCAGTACTTC. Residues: CASSAGTGGETQYF.

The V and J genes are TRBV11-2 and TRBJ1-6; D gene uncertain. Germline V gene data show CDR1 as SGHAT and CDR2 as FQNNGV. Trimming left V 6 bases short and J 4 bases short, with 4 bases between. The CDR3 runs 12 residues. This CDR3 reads CASSPYNSPLHF. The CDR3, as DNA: TGTGCCAGCAGTCCTTATAATTCACCCCTCCACTTT. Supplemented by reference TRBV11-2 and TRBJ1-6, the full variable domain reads EAGVAQSPRYKIIEKRQSVAFWCNPISGHATLYWYQQILGQGPKLLIQFQNNGVVDDSQLPKDRFSAERLKGVDSTLKIQPAKLEDSAVYLCASSPYNSPLHFGNGTRLTVT.

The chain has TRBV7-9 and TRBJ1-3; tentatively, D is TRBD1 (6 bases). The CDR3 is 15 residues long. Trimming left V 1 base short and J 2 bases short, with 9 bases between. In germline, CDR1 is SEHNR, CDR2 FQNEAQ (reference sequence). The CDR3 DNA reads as TGTGCCAGCAGCTTAGGCAGGGGACCTGGAAACACCATATATTTT. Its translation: CASSLGRGPGNTIYF.